The present TCR beta chain was sequenced within a study of blood T cells in healthy people across ages. Study findings and constraints: Donor CMV infection status was unknown, possibly confounding age-related changes in expanded clonotypes. Conclusively comparing naive with antigen-experienced cells was impossible with unsorted PBMCs.

J lost 13 bases, V lost 7 bases, and 10 bases had no gene match. CDR1 and CDR2 from the germline V gene are SQVTM and ANQGSEA. The CDR3 length is 12 residues. A J-beta primer mix and a sample-barcoded 5' primer were used in a second PCR of about 7 to 12 cycles. TCRdb reprocessed the 5' RACE reads with MiXCR, giving one entry per CDR3 protein. Of over 600,000 distinct CDR3 sequences in the sample, around two fifths were seen once. Of note for this clonotype: Its antigen is not identified. A clone one base away is much larger, so this may be a read error.

This chain connects TRBV29-1 to TRBJ2-1, with 10 bases fitting TRBD1. The sample was blood. This clonotype was obtained from a man of 80 years or more in good health. The CDR3 is CSGGQGKETQFF. In DNA form, the CDR3 reads TGCAGCGGGGGACAGGGGAAAGAGACCCAGTTCTTC.